This paragraph covers one TCR beta chain sequence. The data were taken from a study of low-dose radiotherapy and immunotherapy resistance in tumors. Study-level background: Cohort 2 received 1 Gy per fraction every two weeks, totaling 13 Gy over 26 weeks. Intravenous cyclophosphamide 200 mg/m2 was given every two weeks, one day before radiation and immunotherapy.

Primers used for first-strand cDNA, a TRAV- and TRBV-specific set, covered both alpha and beta chains. The TCRs were subjected to amplification over around 18 PCR cycles employing a constant-region primer in conjunction with a V-primer adapter. MiXCR, run by TCRdb on the reads, gives a single entry per CDR3 protein. The data show under 20,000 distinct CDR3 sequences, 74% seen once. Eligibility criteria specified advanced solid malignancies devoid of tumor-infiltrating lymphocytes. The receptor comes from a human donor with advanced metastatic prostate, ovarian, gallbladder or colorectal cancer (not recorded which). This table probably holds off-target reads from a library built for another chain.

CDR3 in amino acids: CASSLGGRKANTEAFF. CDR3 DNA: TGTGCCAGCAGCTTGGGCGGACGGAAAGCGAACACTGAAGCTTTCTTT. This chain links TRBV5-4 with TRBJ1-1; D ambiguous. V was pared by 0 bases and J by 1 base, with 13 bases between. Germline CDR1 and CDR2: SGHNT and YYREEE (reference sequence). The CDR3 length is 16 residues.